This T cell receptor beta chain was observed in a study of cytomegalovirus exposure and HLA in healthy donors. Trimming removed 0 bases at V and 6 bases at J, with 11 bases between. The CDR3 runs to 14 residues. Germline V lookup: CDR1 SGHRS, CDR2 YFSETQ. The PCR made use of 60 Vbeta and 13 Jbeta primers. Clones were sequenced by immunoSEQ multiplex PCR, and TCRdb holds only the in-frame ones, with some missing. This table holds some 130,000 clones, about 61% found once. About this clone itself: Its target is not known.

Study-level points and caveats: Differences between HLA loci emerged in a later analysis of TCR association rates, with DRB1 most and HLA-C fewest. A few CMV-associated chains proved CMV antigen-specific in vitro. The authors later found HLA-associated TCR beta chains more clonally expanded than equally common others.

Sequencing input: PBMCs. This chain joins TRBV5-1 and TRBJ2-3, with a tentative D call TRBD2 (5 bases). This clonotype was sampled from a middle-aged woman in good health and CMV-seronegative. CDR3 sequence: CASSLGGAQDTQYF. CDR3 coding DNA: TGCGCCAGCAGCTTGGGGGGAGCACAGGATACGCAGTATTTT.